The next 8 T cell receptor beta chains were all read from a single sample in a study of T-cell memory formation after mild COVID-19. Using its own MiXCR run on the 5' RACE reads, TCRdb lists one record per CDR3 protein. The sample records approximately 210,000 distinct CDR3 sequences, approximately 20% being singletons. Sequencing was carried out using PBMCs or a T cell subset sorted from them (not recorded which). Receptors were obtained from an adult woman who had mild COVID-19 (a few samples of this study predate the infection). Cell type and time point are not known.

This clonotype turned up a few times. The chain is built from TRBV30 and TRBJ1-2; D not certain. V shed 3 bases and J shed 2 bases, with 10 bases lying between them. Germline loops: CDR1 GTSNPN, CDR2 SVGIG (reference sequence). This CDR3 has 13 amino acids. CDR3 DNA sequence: TGTGCCTGGAGGGTGGCAGCGAACTATGGCTACACCTTC. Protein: CAWRVAANYGYTF.

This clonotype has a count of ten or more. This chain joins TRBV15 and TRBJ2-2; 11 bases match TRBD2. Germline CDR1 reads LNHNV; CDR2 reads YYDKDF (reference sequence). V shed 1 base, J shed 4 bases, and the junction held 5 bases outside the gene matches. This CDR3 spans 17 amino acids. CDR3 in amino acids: CATSRGGTSGATGELFF. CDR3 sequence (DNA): TGTGCCACCAGCAGAGGAGGGACTAGCGGAGCCACCGGGGAGCTGTTTTTT.

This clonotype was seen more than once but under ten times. Here the CDR3 DNA reads TGTGCCATCAGTGTCGGACTAGCGGGAGACACCGGGGAGCTGTTTTTT. This sequence encodes CAISVGLAGDTGELFF. J is TRBJ2-2 and V is TRBV10-3; 13 nucleotides align to TRBD2. Germline V gene lookup returns CDR1 ENHRY and CDR2 SYGVKD. The CDR3 has 16 amino acids. The V gene end was trimmed by 4 bases and the J gene end by 3 bases; junction bases not matched to a gene: 2.

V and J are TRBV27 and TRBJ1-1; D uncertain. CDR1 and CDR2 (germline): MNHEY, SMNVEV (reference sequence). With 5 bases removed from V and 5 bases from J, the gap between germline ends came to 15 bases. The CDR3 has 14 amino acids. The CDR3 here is CASSPRPGWTEAFF. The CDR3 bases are TGTGCCAGCAGTCCCCGTCCGGGGTGGACTGAAGCTTTCTTT.

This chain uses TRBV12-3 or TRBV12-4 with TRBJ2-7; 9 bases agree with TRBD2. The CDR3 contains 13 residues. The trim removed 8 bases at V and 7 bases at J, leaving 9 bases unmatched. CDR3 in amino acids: CASRLAGSGEQYF. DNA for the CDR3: TGTGCCAGCCGGCTAGCGGGATCGGGGGAGCAGTACTTC.

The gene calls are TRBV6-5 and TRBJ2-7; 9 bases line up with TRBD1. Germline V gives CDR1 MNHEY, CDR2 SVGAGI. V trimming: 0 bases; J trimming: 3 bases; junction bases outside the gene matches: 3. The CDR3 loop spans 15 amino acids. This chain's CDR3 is CASSYSGTGFYEQYF. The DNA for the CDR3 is TGTGCCAGCAGTTACTCAGGGACAGGGTTCTACGAGCAGTACTTC.

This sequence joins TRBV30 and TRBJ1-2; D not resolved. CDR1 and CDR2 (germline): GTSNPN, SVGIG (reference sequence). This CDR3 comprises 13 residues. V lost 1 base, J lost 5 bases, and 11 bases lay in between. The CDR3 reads CAWSANPGYGYTF. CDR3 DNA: TGTGCCTGGAGTGCCAATCCGGGGTATGGCTACACCTTC.

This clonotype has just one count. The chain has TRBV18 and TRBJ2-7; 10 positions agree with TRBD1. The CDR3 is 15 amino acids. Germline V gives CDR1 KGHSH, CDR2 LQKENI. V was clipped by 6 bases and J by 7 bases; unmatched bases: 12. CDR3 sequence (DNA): TGTGCCAGCTCCCGGGGACAGGGGAATTTCGGGGAGCAGTACTTC. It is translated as CASSRGQGNFGEQYF.